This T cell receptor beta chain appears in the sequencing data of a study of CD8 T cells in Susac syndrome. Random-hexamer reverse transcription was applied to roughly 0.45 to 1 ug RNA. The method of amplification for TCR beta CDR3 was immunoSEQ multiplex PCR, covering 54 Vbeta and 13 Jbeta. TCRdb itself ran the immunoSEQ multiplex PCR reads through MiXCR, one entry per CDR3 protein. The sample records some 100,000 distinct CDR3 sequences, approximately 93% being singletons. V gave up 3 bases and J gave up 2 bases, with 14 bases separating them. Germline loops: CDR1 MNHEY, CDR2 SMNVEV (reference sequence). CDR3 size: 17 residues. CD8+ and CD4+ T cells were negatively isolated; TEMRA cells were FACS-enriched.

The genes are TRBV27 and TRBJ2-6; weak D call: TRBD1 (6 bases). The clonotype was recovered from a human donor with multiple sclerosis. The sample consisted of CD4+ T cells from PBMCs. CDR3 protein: CASSFLTGSTGANVLTF. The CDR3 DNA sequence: TGTGCCAGCAGTTTTCTTACAGGGTCGACTGGGGCCAACGTCCTGACTTTC.